This TCR beta chain was observed in a study of cytomegalovirus exposure and HLA in healthy donors. The V end was cut by 3 bases, the J end by 7 bases, with 10 bases between. Germline V gives CDR1 MDHEN, CDR2 SYDVKM. The CDR3 has 13 residues. As to this clone: Antigen: not known.

The PCR was carried out with 60 Vbeta primers and 13 Jbeta primers. Assay: immunoSEQ multiplex PCR; the TCRdb copy retains only in-frame clones and omits some. The sample consists of 120,000 to 150,000 clones, 76% of them appearing once. Overall study findings and caveats: Productive rates of about 87% or about 30% were seen for most TCR beta V segments in an earlier analysis. Reports credit the classifier with highly specific, highly sensitive diagnosis of cytomegalovirus status. In a later analysis, HLA-associated TCR beta chains were more clonally expanded than equally common others.

The specimen sequenced was PBMCs. The genes are TRBV28 and TRBJ1-5, with D possibly matching TRBD1 (5 bases). The sequence was obtained from a woman in her 40s in good health and CMV-seronegative. The CDR3 loop reads CASSLAGHQPQHF. The CDR3, as DNA: TGTGCCAGCAGTTTGGCAGGGCACCAGCCCCAGCATTTT. Full variable domain (missing parts from reference TRBV28 and TRBJ1-5): DVKVTQSSRYLVKRTGEKVFLECVQDMDHENMFWYRQDPGLGLRLIYFSYDVKMKEKGDIPEGYSVSREKKERFSLILESASTNQTSMYLCASSLAGHQPQHFGDGTRLSIL.